This T cell receptor (beta chain) was recovered during a study of T cell clonality in common variable immunodeficiency. The germline V gene has CDR1 MNHEY and CDR2 SVGEGT. With V trimmed by 7 bases and J by 6 bases, 12 bases remained unmatched. The length of the CDR3 is 15 residues. General observations from the study: Shared TCRbeta clones were fewer between CVID subjects than controls. Links between repertoire features and CVID complications were heterogeneity-limited. In common variable immunodeficiency, TCR beta chains reportedly carried fewer deletions and N-nucleotide insertions.

Replacement immunoglobulin had been given to every CVID subject for at least one year. Produced via immunoSEQ multiplex PCR; TCRdb's table is partial and in-frame only. The profile covers tens of thousands of clones, none occurring a single time. Concerning this clone: Its antigen is still unknown. The read comes to an end 3 residues before the CDR3 does, leaving the germline J gene to fill in the end.

This chain connects TRBV6-2 or TRBV6-3 to TRBJ2-7; TRBD1 aligns across 10 bases. Sample: peripheral blood mononuclear cells. The sequence derives from a human donor with common variable immunodeficiency. The CDR3 bases that were read are TGTGCCAGCAATAGACCGGGACAGGGGACGATCGAG. It specifies CASNRPGQGTIE. The whole CDR3 sequence reads CASNRPGQGTIEQYF.